This T cell receptor (beta chain) appears in the sequencing data of a study of T cell changes during pregnancy in multiple sclerosis. The CDR3 is 16 amino acids. Trimming at V came to 2 bases and at J to 5 bases, leaving 5 bases not matched to a gene. The germline V gene has CDR1 KGHSH and CDR2 LQKENI. Produced via immunoSEQ multiplex PCR; TCRdb's table is partial and in-frame only. Among around 52,000 clones, approximately 90% were seen once, and the ten largest hold about 0.15%. The chain combines TRBV18 with TRBJ2-2; TRBD1 matches at 10 bases. Sample: CD4+ T cells from peripheral blood mononuclear cells, taken after pregnancy. The receptor's source is a female donor in good health, enrolled as a control in a pregnancy study. The CDR3 loop reads CASSPIPGQGTGELFF. The CDR3 DNA is TGTGCCAGCTCACCAATTCCGGGACAGGGGACCGGGGAGCTGTTTTTT.